The source of this T cell receptor (beta chain) is a study of cytomegalovirus exposure and HLA in healthy donors. Profiling relied on immunoSEQ multiplex PCR, and the TCRdb table lists in-frame clones only, not all of them. The data hold about 110,000 clones, with approximately 89% observed a single time. To note about this clone: The antigen is not known.

Study-wide points: Some TCR beta chains (more than 150 of them) were listed as cytomegalovirus-associated.

Sequenced input: PBMCs. The source is a woman aged 18-35 years in good health and CMV-seronegative.

The CDR3 DNA reads as TGTGCCAGCAGCCGACACCTTGAAGCTTTCTTT. Protein sequence: CASSRHLEAFF. The chain couples TRBV28 to TRBJ1-1; no clear D. Germline CDR1 and CDR2: MDHEN and SYDVKM. The CDR3 loop spans 11 amino acids. V lost 6 bases and J 7 bases, leaving 9 bases between the germline ends. The variable domain in full, with the rest retrieved from reference TRBV28 and TRBJ1-1, is DVKVTQSSRYLVKRTGEKVFLECVQDMDHENMFWYRQDPGLGLRLIYFSYDVKMKEKGDIPEGYSVSREKKERFSLILESASTNQTSMYLCASSRHLEAFFGQGTRLTVV.